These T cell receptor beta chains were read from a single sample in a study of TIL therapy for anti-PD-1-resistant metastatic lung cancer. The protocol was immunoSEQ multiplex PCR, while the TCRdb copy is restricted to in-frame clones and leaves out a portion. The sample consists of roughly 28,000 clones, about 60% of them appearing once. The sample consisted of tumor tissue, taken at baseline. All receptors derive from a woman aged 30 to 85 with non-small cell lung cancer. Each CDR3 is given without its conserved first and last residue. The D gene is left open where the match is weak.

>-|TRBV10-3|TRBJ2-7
AISEVGAREQY
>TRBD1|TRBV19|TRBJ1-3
ASSRGGPGNTIY
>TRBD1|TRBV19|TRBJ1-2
ASIPLHRGPNYGYT
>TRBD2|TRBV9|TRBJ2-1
ASSSRTSGFNKDNEQF
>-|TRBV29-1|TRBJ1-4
SVGGEQNEKLF
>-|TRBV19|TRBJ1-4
ASSFVQEKLF
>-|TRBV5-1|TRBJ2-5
ASSLAAVAGQETQY
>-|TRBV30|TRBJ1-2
AWIGKGTNYGYT
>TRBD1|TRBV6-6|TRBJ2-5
ASSYPGTGAETQY
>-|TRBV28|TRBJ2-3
ASSRRGDSDTQY
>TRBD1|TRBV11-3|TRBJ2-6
ASSPGQGAANVLT
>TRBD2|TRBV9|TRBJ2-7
ASSGPSGLEQY
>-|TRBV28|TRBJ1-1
ASSFVDSEAF
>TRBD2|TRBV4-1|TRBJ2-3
ASSQVALLAGNTDTQY
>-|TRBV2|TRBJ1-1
ASRWTQNTEAF
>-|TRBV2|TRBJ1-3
ASSVGGTSGNTIY
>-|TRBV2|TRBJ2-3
ASMDSRTDTQY
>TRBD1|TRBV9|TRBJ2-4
ASSVASERGPKNIQY
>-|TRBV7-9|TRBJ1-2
ASSLSGDGYGYT
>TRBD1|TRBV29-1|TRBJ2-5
SVPDRATETQY
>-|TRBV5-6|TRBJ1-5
ASSVGLQPQH
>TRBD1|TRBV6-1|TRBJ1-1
ASSREGARAEAF
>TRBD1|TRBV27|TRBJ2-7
ASSLSSTGFDEQY
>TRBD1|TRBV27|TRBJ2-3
ASSLLGQGASTQY
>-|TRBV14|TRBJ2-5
ASSQEMSGPPQETQY
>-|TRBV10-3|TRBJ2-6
AISELASGANVLT
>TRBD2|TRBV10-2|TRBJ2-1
ASSPLAGGSYNEQF
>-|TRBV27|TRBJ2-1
ASSFAGFWHNEQF
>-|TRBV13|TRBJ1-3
ASSSRLAPLLSGNTIY
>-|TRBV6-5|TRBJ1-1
ASSLGGRTEAF
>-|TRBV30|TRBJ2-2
AWSVTGGPDTGELF
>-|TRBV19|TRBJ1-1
ASSIRRGQEAF
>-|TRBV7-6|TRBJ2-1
ASSLWWGTPDNEQF
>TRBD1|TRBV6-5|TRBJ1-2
ASRSDRGLGYT
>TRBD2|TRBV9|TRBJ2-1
ASSARRLAGDNEQF
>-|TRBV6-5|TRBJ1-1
ASRRGGERYTEAF